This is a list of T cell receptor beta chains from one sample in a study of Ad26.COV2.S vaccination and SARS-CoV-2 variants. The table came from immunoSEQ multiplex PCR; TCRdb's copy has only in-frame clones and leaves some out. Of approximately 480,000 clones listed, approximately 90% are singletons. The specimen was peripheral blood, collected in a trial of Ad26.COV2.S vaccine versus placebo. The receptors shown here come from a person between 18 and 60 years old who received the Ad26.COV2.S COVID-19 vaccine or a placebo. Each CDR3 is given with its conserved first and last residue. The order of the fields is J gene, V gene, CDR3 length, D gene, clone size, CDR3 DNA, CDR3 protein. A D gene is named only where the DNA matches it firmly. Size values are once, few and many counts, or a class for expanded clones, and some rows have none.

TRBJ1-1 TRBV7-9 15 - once TGTGCCAGCAGCTTAGTAGCCGGGCAGGGGTCTGAAGCTTTCTTT CASSLVAGQGSEAFF
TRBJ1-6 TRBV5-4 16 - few TGTGCCAGCAGCTTGGCCCCACAGAACTATAATTCACCCCTCCACTTT CASSLAPQNYNSPLHF
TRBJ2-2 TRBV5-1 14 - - TGCGCCAGCAGCAGAATTTCGAACACCGGGGAGCTGTTTTTT CASSRISNTGELFF
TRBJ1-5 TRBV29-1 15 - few TGCAGCGTCGCGGATGGGGGACGGCCGCCACAGCCCCAGCATTTT CSVADGGRPPQPQHF
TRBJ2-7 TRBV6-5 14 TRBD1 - TGTGCCAGCAGCCCCGGGACAGTCTCCTACGAGCAGTACTTC CASSPGTVSYEQYF
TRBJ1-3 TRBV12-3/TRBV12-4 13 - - TGTGCCAGCACTCAAGACTCTGGAAACACCATATATTTT CASTQDSGNTIYF
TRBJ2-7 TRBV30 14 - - TGTGCCTGGGCCCCCTTACTGATGTCGGGCGAGCAGTACTTC CAWAPLLMSGEQYF
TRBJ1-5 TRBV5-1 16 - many TGCGCCAGCAGCTTGGATCCGGGGAGGGCTTATCAGCCCCAGCATTTT CASSLDPGRAYQPQHF
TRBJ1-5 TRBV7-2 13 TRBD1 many TGTGCCAGCAGCACAGGGGTCAATCAGCCCCAGCATTTT CASSTGVNQPQHF
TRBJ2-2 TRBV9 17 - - TGTGCCAGCAGCAGTAGAGGTTCCGTGACATCTACCGGGGAGCTGTTTTTT CASSSRGSVTSTGELFF
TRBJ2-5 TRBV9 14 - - TGTGCCAGCAGCGTAGGGGTGGGGAGTGAGACCCAGTACTTC CASSVGVGSETQYF
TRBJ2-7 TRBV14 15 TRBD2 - TGTGCCAGCAGCCAACTACCGGGGGGGTCCTACGAGCAGTACTTC CASSQLPGGSYEQYF
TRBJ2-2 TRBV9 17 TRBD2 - TGTGCCAGCAGCGTCCCAGGGCGGGGAGGGGACACCGGGGAGCTGTTTTTT CASSVPGRGGDTGELFF
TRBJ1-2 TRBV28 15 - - TGTGCCAGCGGGCCGGAGGGCACCCCAGGTCGTGGCTACACCTTC CASGPEGTPGRGYTF
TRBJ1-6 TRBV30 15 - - TGTGCCTGGAGGAAGGGGGTCCATCGGGATTCACCCCTCCACTTT CAWRKGVHRDSPLHF
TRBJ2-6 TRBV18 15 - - TGTGCCAGCTCACCGAACAGGGTGGGGGCCAACGTCCTGACTTTC CASSPNRVGANVLTF
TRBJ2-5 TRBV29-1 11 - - TGCAGCACATCGGGCTGGGAGACCCAGTACTTC CSTSGWETQYF
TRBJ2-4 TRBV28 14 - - TGTGCCACGGGGCAGTTTAAAGCCAAAAACATTCAGTACTTC CATGQFKAKNIQYF
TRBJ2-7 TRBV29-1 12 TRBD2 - TGCAGCGTCACTAGCGGGAGTGGCAAGCAGTACTTC CSVTSGSGKQYF
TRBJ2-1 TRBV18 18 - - TGTGCCAGCTCACCAGGGTCCGGGGGGCAAAGCTCCTACAATGAGCAGTTCTTC CASSPGSGGQSSYNEQFF
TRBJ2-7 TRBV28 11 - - TGTGCCGCCACCGATTTCTACGAGCAGTACTTC CAATDFYEQYF
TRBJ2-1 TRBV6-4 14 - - TGTGCCAGCGCCGGGGACGACCTCAATGCTGAGCAGTTCTTC CASAGDDLNAEQFF
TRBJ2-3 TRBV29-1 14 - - TGCAGCGTTGGAGGAGCGGGCCGCACAGATACGCAGTATTTT CSVGGAGRTDTQYF
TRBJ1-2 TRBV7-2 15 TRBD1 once TGTGCCAGCAGCCGGGTGGGGGACAGGGTCTATGGCTACACCTTC CASSRVGDRVYGYTF
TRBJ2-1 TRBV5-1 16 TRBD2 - TGCGCCAGCAGCTTAAAACTAGCGGGAGCAACAAATGAGCAGTTCTTC CASSLKLAGATNEQFF
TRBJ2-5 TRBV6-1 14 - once TGTGCCAGCAGTGAAGAGGGGGGCCCGGAGACCCAGTACTTC CASSEEGGPETQYF
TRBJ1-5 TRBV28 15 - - TGTGCCAGCAGTTCCTCCCGGCGACCAGAACAGCCCCAGCATTTT CASSSSRRPEQPQHF
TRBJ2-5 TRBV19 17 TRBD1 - TGTGCCAGTAGTATAGATACTGGGACAGGGTTTCTGGAGACCCAGTACTTC CASSIDTGTGFLETQYF
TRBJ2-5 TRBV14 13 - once TGTGCCAGCAGCCCAAGATCCCAAGAGACCCAGTACTTC CASSPRSQETQYF
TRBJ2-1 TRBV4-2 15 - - TGTGCCAGCAGCCAAGAATTGGGGGCTGGGGATGAGCAGTTCTTC CASSQELGAGDEQFF
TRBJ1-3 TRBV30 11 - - TGTGCCTGGACCTCGGGAGTTACCATATATTTT CAWTSGVTIYF
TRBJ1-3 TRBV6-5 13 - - TGTGCCAGCAGTAGGATCCAGGGAAACACCATATATTTT CASSRIQGNTIYF
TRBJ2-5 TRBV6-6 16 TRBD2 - TGTGCCAGCAGTTTCGGGTTTAGCGGGTCCCAAGAGACCCAGTACTTC CASSFGFSGSQETQYF
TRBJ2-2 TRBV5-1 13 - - TGCGCCAGCAGCTTGTTCGGGGCCGGGGAGCTGTTTTTT CASSLFGAGELFF
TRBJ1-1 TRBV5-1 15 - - TGCGCCAGCAGCTTGGGGATAGGGATGAACACTGAAGCTTTCTTT CASSLGIGMNTEAFF
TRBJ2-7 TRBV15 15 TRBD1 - TGTGCCACCAGCAGATCCGGGACAGGTCTTTTCGAGCAGTACTTC CATSRSGTGLFEQYF
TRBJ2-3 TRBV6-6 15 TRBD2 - TGTGCCAGCAGGGAAAGCGGGAGCCGTGCAGATACGCAGTATTTT CASRESGSRADTQYF
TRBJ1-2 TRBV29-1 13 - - TGCAGCGTTGTTCCGGGGAGTAACTATGGCTACACCTTC CSVVPGSNYGYTF
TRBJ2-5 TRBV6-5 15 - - TGTGCCAGCAGCCACGGTAACAGGGAGGGGGAGACCCAGTACTTC CASSHGNREGETQYF
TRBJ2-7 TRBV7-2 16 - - TGTGCCAGCAGCTTAGGTCCGGGGGCGGGCTCCTACGAGCAGTACTTC CASSLGPGAGSYEQYF
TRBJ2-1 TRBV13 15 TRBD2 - TGTGCCAGCAGCTCGCGGGAGACCGCCTACAATGAGCAGTTCTTC CASSSRETAYNEQFF